This T cell receptor beta chain stems from a study of breast tumors, draining lymph nodes, adjacent tissues. Findings of the study overall: Compared with lymph nodes, tumors were less diverse; compared with nontumor tissue, more.

This clonotype was counted only a few times. Its antigen is not known. TCRdb re-called the multiplex PCR reads through MiXCR, storing one row per CDR3 protein. The sample has under 25,000 distinct CDR3 sequences, roughly 43% seen once; the top ten hold approximately 20%. The length of the CDR3 is 13 residues. Between the trimmed V and J ends, which lost 5 bases and 1 base, there was a span of 8 bases. Per germline, CDR1 SGHVS and CDR2 FQNEAQ. J is TRBJ1-1 and V is TRBV7-8, with a possible D match to TRBD1 (6 bases). The sample was breast tumor tissue. The sequence came from a female donor with breast cancer. Some clones in this sample may be carry-over from other donors' samples. Written as DNA, the CDR3 is TGTGCCAGCAGCGGACAGCAGAACACTGAAGCTTTCTTT. Protein: CASSGQQNTEAFF.